The 18 T cell receptor beta chains reported below all come from one sample, sequenced in a study of blood T cell repertoires in COVID-19. Data came from immunoSEQ multiplex PCR; TCRdb stores just in-frame clones and leaves some out. Of almost 200,000 clones detected, around 85% appear once; the ten largest clones hold 0.7% to 0.85%. What was sequenced was peripheral blood. The receptors originated from a woman in her seventies with acute or convalescent COVID-19.

This chain links TRBV2 with TRBJ1-2, with 8 nucleotides matching TRBD1. The CDR3 is 14 amino acids. The V segment lost 8 bases and the J segment 5 bases; nucleotides outside the gene matches: 10. In germline, CDR1 is SNHLY, CDR2 FYNNEI. The CDR3 sequence: CASSAGGAYYGYTF. Here the CDR3 DNA reads TGTGCCAGCTCAGCAGGGGGCGCTTATTATGGCTACACCTTC. Using reference TRBV2 and TRBJ1-2 for the parts outside the CDR3, the full variable domain is EPEVTQTPSHQVTQMGQEVILRCVPISNHLYFYWYRQILGQKVEFLVSFYNNEISEKSEIFDDQFSVERPDGSNFTLKIRSTKLEDSAMYFCASSAGGAYYGYTFGSGTRLTVV.

The rearrangement links TRBV14 to TRBJ2-3, with TRBD2 as a possible D gene (6 bases). Germline-derived CDR1 and CDR2 are SGHDN and FVKESK. The length of the CDR3 is 13 residues. With 4 bases removed from V and 9 bases from J, the gap between germline ends came to 14 bases. CDR3 in amino acids: CASSRLWGDTQYF. The DNA for the CDR3 is TGTGCCAGCAGCCGTCTGTGGGGGGACACGCAGTATTTT.

This chain uses TRBV7-2 with TRBJ2-1, with 11 bases identical to TRBD2. With 4 bases clipped from V and 5 bases from J, the junction kept 4 bases outside the gene matches. There are 15 residues in the CDR3. The germline V gene has CDR1 SGHTA and CDR2 FQGNSA. CDR3 region: CASSSPGLADNEQFF. The CDR3 DNA reads TGTGCCAGCAGCTCGCCGGGACTAGCGGACAATGAGCAGTTCTTC.

The genes are TRBV18 and TRBJ1-4; D not resolved. The CDR3 spans 14 residues. Germline V lookup: CDR1 KGHSH, CDR2 LQKENI. V lost 4 bases and J 1 base, leaving 7 bases between the germline ends. The CDR3 protein is CASSRALTNEKLFF. The CDR3 region has the DNA TGTGCCAGCTCACGGGCCTTAACTAATGAAAAACTGTTTTTT.

The gene calls are TRBV5-1 and TRBJ1-2, with 8 bases fitting TRBD1. V dropped 3 bases and J dropped 3; count of bases not matched to a gene: 4. Germline V CDR1 and CDR2: SGHRS, YFSETQ. This CDR3 comprises 14 residues. The CDR3, as DNA: TGCGCCAGCAGCTGGTCAGGGGGCGACTATGGCTACACCTTC. It is translated as CASSWSGGDYGYTF.

The chain uses TRBV6-1 and TRBJ1-6, with D possibly matching TRBD1 (6 bases). The V gene's germline CDR1 is MNHNS and CDR2 SASEGT. The CDR3 sequence is 15 residues long. V was clipped by 1 base and J by 7 bases, with 11 bases between them. The CDR3 coding sequence is TGTGCCAGCAGTGAAGATCAGGGGTTCAATTCACCCCTCCACTTT. Amino acid sequence: CASSEDQGFNSPLHF.

The chain recombines TRBV6-2 or TRBV6-3 with TRBJ1-4; D gene ambiguous. CDR1 and CDR2 from the germline V gene are MNHEY and SVGEGT. Trimming removed 0 bases from V and 7 bases from J, with 15 bases in between. This CDR3 contains 16 residues. CDR3 bases: TGTGCCAGCAGTTACTCGAACCGCGGTCTCGGTGAAAAACTGTTTTTT. It codes for CASSYSNRGLGEKLFF.

This chain links TRBV5-1 with TRBJ2-5; 7 nucleotides agree with TRBD2. V was pared by 3 bases and J by 2 bases, with 7 bases of the junction left unmatched. Germline V lookup: CDR1 SGHRS, CDR2 YFSETQ. The CDR3 totals 15 residues. The CDR3 coding sequence is TGCGCCAGCAGCTACAACACCGGGGGGCAAGAGACCCAGTACTTC. It is translated as CASSYNTGGQETQYF.

This rearrangement joins TRBV28 to TRBJ1-2, with 7 bases fitting TRBD1. The CDR3 runs to 13 residues. J was trimmed by 8 bases and V by 6 bases; bases with no gene match: 9. Germline V lookup: CDR1 MDHEN, CDR2 SYDVKM. The CDR3 loop is CASSPDRVRGYTF. In DNA form, the CDR3 reads TGTGCCAGCAGCCCCGACAGGGTTAGAGGCTACACCTTC.

This clone has more than one count but fewer than ten. The rearrangement links TRBV14 to TRBJ1-1; D gene uncertain. The germline gives CDR1 SGHDN, CDR2 FVKESK. With 3 bases removed from V and 0 bases from J, the gap between germline ends came to 8 bases. The CDR3 is made up of 14 amino acids. CDR3 DNA: TGTGCCAGCAGCCAGCAGCGGATGAACACTGAAGCTTTCTTT. Amino acid sequence: CASSQQRMNTEAFF. Using reference TRBV14 and TRBJ1-1 for the parts outside the CDR3, the full variable domain is EAGVTQFPSHSVIEKGQTVTLRCDPISGHDNLYWYRRVMGKEIKFLLHFVKESKQDESGMPNNRFLAERTGGTYSTLKVQPAELEDSGVYFCASSQQRMNTEAFFGQGTRLTVV.

This clone was seen a few times. The chain joins TRBV7-8 to TRBJ2-1; no firm D call. CDR1 and CDR2 (germline): SGHVS, FQNEAQ. The length of the CDR3 is 15 residues. V was pared by 1 base and J by 4 bases, with 11 bases between. In DNA, the CDR3 is TGTGCCAGCAGCTTAGACCAGCCGGGTTACAATGAGCAGTTCTTC. This translates into CASSLDQPGYNEQFF.

This chain links TRBV14 with TRBJ2-2, with D possibly being TRBD2 (6 bases). This CDR3 contains 16 residues. The germline V and J ends were trimmed by 1 base and 0 bases, with 9 bases remaining between them. Looked up from germline, CDR1 is SGHDN and CDR2 is FVKESK. The CDR3 sequence is CASSQGRGTNTGELFF. The CDR3 DNA sequence: TGTGCCAGCAGCCAAGGCCGCGGGACGAACACCGGGGAGCTGTTTTTT.

This chain uses TRBV10-3 with TRBJ2-1; 14 positions match TRBD2. V lost 6 bases to trimming and J lost 7 bases; unmatched junction nucleotides: 5. The CDR3 covers 15 residues. CDR1 ENHRY and CDR2 SYGVKD come from the germline V gene. In DNA, the CDR3 is TGTGCCATCAGGGGGACTAGCGGGAGTAGAAATGAGCAGTTCTTC. It specifies CAIRGTSGSRNEQFF.

The CDR3 sequence is CASSREGLNSPLHF. CDR3 nucleotide sequence: TGCGCCAGCAGCCGGGAGGGGTTGAATTCACCCCTCCACTTT. The chain employs TRBV4-1 and TRBJ1-6, with D maybe TRBD1 (5 bases). Germline assignment: CDR1 MGHRA and CDR2 YSYEKL. V dropped 4 bases and J dropped 7 bases, with 11 bases sitting between them. The CDR3 runs to 14 residues.

The gene calls are TRBV28 and TRBJ1-1, with D perhaps matching TRBD1 (5 bases). CDR3 length equals 14 residues. CDR1 and CDR2 from the germline V gene are MDHEN and SYDVKM. V gave up 6 bases and J gave up 5 bases, with 16 bases separating them. CDR3 coding DNA: TGTGCCAGCAGGGACGTAGGAGGGGAGACTGAAGCTTTCTTT. Amino acids: CASRDVGGETEAFF.

The chain is built from TRBV6-5 and TRBJ2-7, with 9 bases matching TRBD1. V lost 6 bases to trimming and J lost 2 bases; unmatched junction nucleotides: 8. The CDR3 has 15 amino acids. CDR1 is MNHEY and CDR2 is SVGAGI in the germline V gene. The CDR3 DNA follows: TGTGCCAGCAGACCCGAGGGACAGGGAGCCTACGAGCAGTACTTC. It yields the protein CASRPEGQGAYEQYF.

This sequence joins TRBV28 and TRBJ2-1, with D perhaps TRBD2 (5 bases). Trimming pared 4 bases from V and 3 bases from J, leaving 10 bases between. From germline, CDR1 is MDHEN and CDR2 SYDVKM. The CDR3 contains 14 residues. The CDR3 bases are TGTGCCAGCAGTTCGTACGGGAACTACAATGAGCAGTTCTTC. The encoded protein is CASSSYGNYNEQFF.

Worth noting for this clone: The same CDR3 can be traced to other DNA sequences in this sample. The V and J genes are TRBV10-2 and TRBJ2-7; 9 bases are a match to TRBD2. The CDR3 spans 13 residues. The germline gives CDR1 WSHSY, CDR2 SAAADI. J lost 1 base, V lost 6 bases, and 1 base had no gene match. CDR3 residues: CASRTSGSYEQYF. For the CDR3, the DNA is TGCGCCAGCAGGACTAGCGGTTCCTACGAGCAGTACTTC.